This T cell receptor (beta chain) is from a study of blood T cell repertoires in COVID-19 (dated by TCRdb to the early 2020s). Concerning the study at large: Samples covering the acute and convalescent phases of COVID-19 were provided by collaborators in the United States, Italy and Spain. The material from the prospective study consisted of cDNA or gDNA derived from T cells, B-cell-depleted T cells, or PBMCs. Subjects who had been exposed to COVID-19, were actively infected with it, or had recovered from it provided the deeply sampled blood TCRbeta repertoires that made up the dataset. A freely available public database, intended as a resource for researchers studying the immune response to SARS-CoV-2, is where the repertoires were released. Samples were obtained from the ongoing ImmuneRACE study (first 160 participants) and from over 1,000 subjects provided by 6 global collaborators. Nearly every sample came with metadata listing a de-identified subject ID, COVID-19 status, age in years and sex. Where available, HLA class I and class II types were taken from metadata supplied by the sample provider and were not determined by assay-based typing.

From a lookup of the germline V gene, CDR1 and CDR2 are MGHRA and YSYEKL. Taken from cysteine to phenylalanine, the CDR3 has 15 residues. The only DNA kept is the CDR3, 45 bases in frame from the first base. Deletion took 7 bases off V and 0 bases off J, with a span of 15 bases between the germline ends. Remarks on this clone: Its antigen specificity is not known. The sample holds no much larger clone one base away, and base qualities are not on file.

Whole blood was collected in K2EDTA tubes by collaborating institutions according to the institutions' own protocols. For TCRbeta analysis, collaborators shipped samples as frozen whole blood, isolated PBMCs, or DNA extracted from either of those sample types. What the research found in general, with its limitations: How much clinical and demographic metadata was included differed by source and by participant, and the metadata was provided uncurated.

TCRbeta CDR3 regions were amplified from genomic DNA using the immunoSEQ Assay, a bias-controlled multiplex PCR. The paper's processing steps were these. Within the assay, amplification of reference gene primers was used to estimate how many nucleated cells each sample contained. Sequence reads were collapsed and filtered to measure the absolute abundance of every unique TCRbeta CDR3 rearrangement. For each sample, productive Simpson clonality was calculated by taking the square root of Simpson's diversity index across productive rearrangements. TCRdb obtained this table from immuneACCESS and retained in-frame rearrangements with V and J assigned. These tables miss some clones; where compared with another copy, unresolved V genes account for less than half of the shortfall, and the remainder is unexplained. V and J calls plus clone size are reproduced from that table; the DNA served to infer D and trimming. The sample table shows roughly 250,000 clones, and 79% are seen once. The ten most abundant clones make up about 4% of the sample.

The sequence derives from a woman between 40 and 50 years old with active or convalescent COVID-19. The sequence links TRBV4-1 to TRBJ1-1; TRBD1 could be the D gene, as 5 bases match. Input material: peripheral blood. The base sequence is TGCGCCAGCACTAAAATGGGGGGGGTGAACACTGAAGCTTTCTTT. Translation gives CASTKMGGVNTEAFF.